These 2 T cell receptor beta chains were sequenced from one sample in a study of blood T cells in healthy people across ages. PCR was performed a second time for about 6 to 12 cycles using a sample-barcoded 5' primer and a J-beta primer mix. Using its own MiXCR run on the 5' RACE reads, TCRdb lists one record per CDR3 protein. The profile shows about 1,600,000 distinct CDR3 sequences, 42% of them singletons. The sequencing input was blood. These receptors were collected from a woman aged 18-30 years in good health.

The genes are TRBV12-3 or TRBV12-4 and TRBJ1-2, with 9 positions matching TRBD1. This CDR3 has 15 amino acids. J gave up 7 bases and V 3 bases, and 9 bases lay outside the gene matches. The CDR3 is CASSLFRTGESGYTF. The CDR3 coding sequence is TGTGCCAGCAGTTTGTTCCGGACAGGGGAAAGTGGCTACACCTTC.

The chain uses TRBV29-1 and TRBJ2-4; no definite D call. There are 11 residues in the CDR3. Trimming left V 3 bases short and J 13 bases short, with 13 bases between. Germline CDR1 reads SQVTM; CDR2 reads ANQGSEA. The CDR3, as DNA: TGCAGCGTTGAGACTGGGATCGGGCAGTACTTC. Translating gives CSVETGIGQYF.